This TCR beta chain was obtained from a study of T cell changes during pregnancy in multiple sclerosis. This CDR3 has 15 residues. Germline assignment: CDR1 SEHNR and CDR2 FQNEAQ (reference sequence). V lost 5 bases and J lost 5; bases outside the gene matches: 6. The method was immunoSEQ multiplex PCR; TCRdb's version includes in-frame clones alone and lacks a portion of them. The sample consists of approximately 51,000 clones, 90% to 95% of them appearing once. This clone was observed a single time. This clonotype was sampled from a female donor with multiple sclerosis, enrolled in a pregnancy study. This material consisted of peripheral blood, taken in the second trimester of pregnancy. The gene calls are TRBV7-9 and TRBJ2-7; 13 nucleotides agree with TRBD2. CDR3: CASSPGLAGEDEQYF. DNA for the CDR3: TGTGCCAGCAGCCCCGGACTAGCGGGAGAGGACGAGCAGTACTTC.